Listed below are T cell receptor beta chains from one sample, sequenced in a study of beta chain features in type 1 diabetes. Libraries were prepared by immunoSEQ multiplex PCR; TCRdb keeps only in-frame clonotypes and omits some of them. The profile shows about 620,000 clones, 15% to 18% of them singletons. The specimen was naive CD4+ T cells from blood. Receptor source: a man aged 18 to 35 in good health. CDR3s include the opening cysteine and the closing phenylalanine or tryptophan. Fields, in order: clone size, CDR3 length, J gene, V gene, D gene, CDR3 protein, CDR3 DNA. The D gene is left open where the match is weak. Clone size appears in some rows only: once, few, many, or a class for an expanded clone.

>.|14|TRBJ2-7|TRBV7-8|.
CASIKQAATYEQYF
TGTGCCAGCATCAAGCAGGCAGCTACCTACGAGCAGTACTTC
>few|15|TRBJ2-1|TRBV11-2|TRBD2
CASSLDLAGGQEQFF
TGTGCCAGCAGCTTAGACTTGGCGGGAGGGCAGGAGCAGTTCTTC
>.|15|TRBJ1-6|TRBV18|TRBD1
CATSPGQGPNSPLHF
TGTGCCACCTCACCCGGACAGGGACCAAATTCACCCCTCCACTTT
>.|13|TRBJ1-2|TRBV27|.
CASSLGQKYGYTF
TGTGCCAGCAGTTTAGGGCAGAAATATGGCTACACCTTC
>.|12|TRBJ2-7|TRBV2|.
CASSTDYYEQYF
TGTGCCAGCAGTACGGACTACTACGAGCAGTACTTC
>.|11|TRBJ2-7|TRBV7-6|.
CATSQGNEQYF
TGTGCCACCAGCCAGGGGAACGAGCAGTACTTC
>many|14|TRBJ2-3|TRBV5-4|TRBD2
CASSLAGGTDTQYF
TGTGCCAGCAGCCTAGCGGGGGGCACAGATACGCAGTATTTT
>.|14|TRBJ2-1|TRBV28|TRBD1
CASSIQGVYNEQFF
TGTGCCAGCAGTATACAGGGGGTCTACAATGAGCAGTTCTTC
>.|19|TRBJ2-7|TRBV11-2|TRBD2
CASSPRAGGFPYQSYEQYF
TGTGCCAGCAGCCCACGAGCGGGGGGCTTTCCTTACCAATCCTACGAGCAGTACTTC
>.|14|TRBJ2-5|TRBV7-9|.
CASSFSGSRETQYF
TGTGCCAGCAGCTTTAGCGGAAGTAGGGAGACCCAGTACTTC
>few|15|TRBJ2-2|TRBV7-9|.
CASSLELPMTLNPFF
TGTGCCAGCAGCTTAGAGCTACCGATGACCTTAAATCCGTTTTTT
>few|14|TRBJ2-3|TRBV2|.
CASSGGRGTDTQYF
TGTGCCAGCAGTGGGGGTCGAGGCACAGATACGCAGTATTTT
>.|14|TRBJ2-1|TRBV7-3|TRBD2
CASSLGLAGNEQFF
TGTGCCAGCAGCTTAGGACTAGCGGGCAATGAGCAGTTCTTC
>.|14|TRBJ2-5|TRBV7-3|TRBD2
CASSPGTNRETQYF
TGTGCCAGCAGTCCAGGGACTAACCGAGAGACCCAGTACTTC
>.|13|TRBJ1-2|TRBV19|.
CASKQEPMVGYTF
TGTGCCAGTAAGCAGGAGCCCATGGTCGGCTACACCTTC
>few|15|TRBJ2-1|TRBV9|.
CASSHSRQGYNEQFF
TGTGCCAGCAGCCATTCCCGCCAAGGATACAATGAGCAGTTCTTC
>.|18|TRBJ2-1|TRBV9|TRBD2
CASSVRAGTSGTYNEQFF
TGTGCCAGCAGCGTAAGGGCCGGGACTAGCGGGACCTACAATGAGCAGTTCTTC
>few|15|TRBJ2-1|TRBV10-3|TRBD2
CAIAWTSGNYNEQFF
TGTGCCATCGCCTGGACTAGCGGAAACTACAATGAGCAGTTCTTC
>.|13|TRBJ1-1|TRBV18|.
CASSPSLNTEAFF
TGTGCCAGCTCACCAAGCCTGAACACTGAAGCTTTCTTT
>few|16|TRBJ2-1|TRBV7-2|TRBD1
CASSLSPGQGINEQFF
TGTGCCAGCAGTCTATCTCCGGGACAGGGAATCAATGAGCAGTTCTTC
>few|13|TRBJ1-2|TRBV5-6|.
CASSSDGGYGYTF
TGTGCCAGCAGCTCGGACGGGGGATATGGCTACACCTTC
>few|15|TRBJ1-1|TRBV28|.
CASSFSGRERTEAFF
TGTGCCAGCAGTTTTAGCGGCAGGGAGAGGACTGAAGCTTTCTTT
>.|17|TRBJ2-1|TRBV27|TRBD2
CASSFFLAGPRGNEQFF
TGTGCCAGCAGTTTTTTCCTAGCGGGGCCCCGGGGCAATGAGCAGTTCTTC
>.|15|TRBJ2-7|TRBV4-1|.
CASSQEEDSPYEQYF
TGCGCCAGCAGCCAAGAAGAGGACAGCCCCTACGAGCAGTACTTC
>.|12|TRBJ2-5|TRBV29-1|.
CSVGVSGETQYF
TGCAGCGTGGGGGTGAGCGGAGAGACCCAGTACTTC
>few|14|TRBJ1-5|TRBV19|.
CASSPDSNNQPQHF
TGTGCCAGTAGCCCCGACAGTAACAATCAGCCCCAGCATTTT
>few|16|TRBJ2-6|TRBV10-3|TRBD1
CAISGQGRPGANVLTF
TGTGCCATCAGTGGACAGGGGAGGCCTGGGGCCAACGTCCTGACTTTC
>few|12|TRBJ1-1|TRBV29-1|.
CSAARGETEAFF
TGCAGCGCCGCTCGGGGGGAAACTGAAGCTTTCTTT
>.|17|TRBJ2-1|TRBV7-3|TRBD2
CASSLVPSGGTYNEQFF
TGTGCCAGCAGCTTAGTGCCTAGCGGGGGCACCTACAATGAGCAGTTCTTC
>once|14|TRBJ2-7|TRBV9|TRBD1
CASSALLQGSEQYF
TGTGCCAGCAGCGCACTGCTACAGGGGAGCGAGCAGTACTTC
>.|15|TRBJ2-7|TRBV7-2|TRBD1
CASSFRRLDRYEQYF
TGTGCCAGCAGCTTCCGACGACTGGACAGGTACGAGCAGTACTTC
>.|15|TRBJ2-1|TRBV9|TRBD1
CASSARDRGLNEQFF
TGTGCCAGCAGCGCGAGGGACAGGGGGCTCAATGAGCAGTTCTTC
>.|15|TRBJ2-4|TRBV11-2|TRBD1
CASSMTGGFENIQYF
TGTGCCAGCAGCATGACAGGGGGCTTCGAAAACATTCAGTACTTC
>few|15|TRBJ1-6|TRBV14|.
CASSQDWAVDSPLHF
TGTGCCAGCAGCCAAGATTGGGCGGTTGATTCACCCCTCCACTTT
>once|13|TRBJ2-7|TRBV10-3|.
CAVSPGTSYEQYF
TGTGCCGTATCGCCAGGAACGTCCTACGAGCAGTACTTC
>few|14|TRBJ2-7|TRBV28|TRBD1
CASSSTGGTGEQYF
TGTGCCAGCAGTTCGACAGGGGGGACAGGAGAGCAGTACTTC
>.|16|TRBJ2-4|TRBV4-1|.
CASSQVVSGPKNIQYF
TGCGCCAGCAGCCAAGTTGTCAGCGGGCCGAAAAACATTCAGTACTTC